The present T cell receptor (beta chain) was sequenced within a study of T cell responses to AZD1222 COVID-19 vaccine. General study findings and limits: Every sample of the repertoires postdated the peak T cell response. Seropositive status at baseline applied to only five to seven AZD1222 recipients.

Germline lookup yields CDR1 SGHTA and CDR2 FQGTGA. The CDR3 is 13 amino acids. The V end lost 2 bases, the J end lost 4 bases, and 6 bases lay between the germline ends. This clone was seen once. Antigen specificity is unknown. Sequenced by immunoSEQ multiplex PCR; TCRdb stores in-frame clones only, minus some. Altogether around 160,000 clones are present, 92% being singletons, with the ten largest covering about 1.1%. The chain is built from TRBV7-3 and TRBJ1-5, with D hard to call. The receptor was isolated from an adult who received the AZD1222 COVID-19 vaccine. The material was peripheral blood, obtained 28 days after the second AZD1222 dose. The CDR3 DNA reads as TGTGCCAGCAGCTTAGACGGGAATCAGCCCCAGCATTTT. Translating it yields CASSLDGNQPQHF.